This entry features one TCR beta chain sequence. This CDR3 contains 13 residues. Germline V gives CDR1 SQVTM, CDR2 ANQGSEA. V was shortened by 3 bases and J by 0 bases, with 8 bases between the two germline ends. These data are taken from a study of T cell responses to AZD1222 COVID-19 vaccine. Profiled with immunoSEQ multiplex PCR; TCRdb holds only in-frame clones, not every one. This sample has under 150,000 clones, with 85% found just once. The sequenced sample was peripheral blood, obtained 28 days after the second dose of the MenACWY control vaccine. J is TRBJ1-1 and V is TRBV29-1; D is uncertain. This TCR was recovered from an adult who received the MenACWY meningococcal vaccine as a control. In nucleotides, the CDR3 is TGCAGCGTTGACAAGGGAATGAACACTGAAGCTTTCTTT. Protein product: CSVDKGMNTEAFF.